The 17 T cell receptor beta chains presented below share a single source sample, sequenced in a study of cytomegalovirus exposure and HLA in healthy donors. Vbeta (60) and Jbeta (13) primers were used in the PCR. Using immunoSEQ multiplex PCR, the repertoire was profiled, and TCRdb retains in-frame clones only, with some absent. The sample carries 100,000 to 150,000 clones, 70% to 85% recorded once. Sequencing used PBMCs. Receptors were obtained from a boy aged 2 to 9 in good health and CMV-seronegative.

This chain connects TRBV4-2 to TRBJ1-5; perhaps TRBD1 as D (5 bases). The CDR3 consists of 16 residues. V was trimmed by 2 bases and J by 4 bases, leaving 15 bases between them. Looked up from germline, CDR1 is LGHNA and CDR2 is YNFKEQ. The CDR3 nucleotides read TGTGCCAGCAGCCAAAATGAAGGGGATAGGAATCAGCCCCAGCATTTT. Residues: CASSQNEGDRNQPQHF.

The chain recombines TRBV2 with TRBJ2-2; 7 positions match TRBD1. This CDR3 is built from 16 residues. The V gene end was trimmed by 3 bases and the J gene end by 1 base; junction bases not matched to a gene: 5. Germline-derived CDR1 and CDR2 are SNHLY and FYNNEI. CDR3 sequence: CASSDNRGRNTGELFF. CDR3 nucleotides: TGTGCCAGCAGTGACAACAGGGGTCGGAACACCGGGGAGCTGTTTTTT.

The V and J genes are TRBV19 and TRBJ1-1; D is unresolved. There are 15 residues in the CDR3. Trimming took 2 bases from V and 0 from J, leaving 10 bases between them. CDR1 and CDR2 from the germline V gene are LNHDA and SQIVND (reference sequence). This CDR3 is CASSIRTGMNTEAFF. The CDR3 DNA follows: TGTGCCAGTAGTATACGGACGGGAATGAACACTGAAGCTTTCTTT.

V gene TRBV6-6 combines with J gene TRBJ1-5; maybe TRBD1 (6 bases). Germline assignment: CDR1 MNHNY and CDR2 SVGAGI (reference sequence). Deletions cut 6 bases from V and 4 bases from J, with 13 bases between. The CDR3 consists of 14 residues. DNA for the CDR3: TGTGCCAGCAGCGTACAGGGTGGGAATCAGCCCCAGCATTTT. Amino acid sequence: CASSVQGGNQPQHF.

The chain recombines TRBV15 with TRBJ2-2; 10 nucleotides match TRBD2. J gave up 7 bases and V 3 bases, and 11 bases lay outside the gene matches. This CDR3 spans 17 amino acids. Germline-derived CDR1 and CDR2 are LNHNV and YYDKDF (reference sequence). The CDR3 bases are TGTGCCACCAGCAGCGTCCTAGCGGGGGCCCTCATCGGGGAGCTGTTTTTT. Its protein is CATSSVLAGALIGELFF.

The CDR3 loop is CASSPGTGTYEQYV. The CDR3 DNA reads TGTGCCAGTAGTCCCGGGACAGGGACCTACGAGCAGTACGTC. The rearrangement joins TRBV19 to TRBJ2-7, with TRBD1 matching 9 bases. Trimming at V came to 5 bases and at J to 2 bases, leaving 4 bases not matched to a gene. Germline CDR1 LNHDA, CDR2 SQIVND (reference sequence). There are 14 residues in the CDR3.

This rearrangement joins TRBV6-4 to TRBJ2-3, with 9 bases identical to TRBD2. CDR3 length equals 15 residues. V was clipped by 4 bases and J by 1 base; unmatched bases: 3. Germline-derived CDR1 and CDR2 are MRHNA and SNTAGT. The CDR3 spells CASSGVAGGTDTQYF. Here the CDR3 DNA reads TGTGCCAGCAGTGGTGTAGCGGGGGGCACAGATACGCAGTATTTT.

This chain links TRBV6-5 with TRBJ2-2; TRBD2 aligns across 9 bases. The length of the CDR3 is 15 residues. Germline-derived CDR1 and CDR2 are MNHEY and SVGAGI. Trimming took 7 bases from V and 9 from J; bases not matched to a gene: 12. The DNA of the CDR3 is TGTGCCAGCACCCCCTTAGCGGGAGTCAGCTGGGAGCTGTTTTTT. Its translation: CASTPLAGVSWELFF.

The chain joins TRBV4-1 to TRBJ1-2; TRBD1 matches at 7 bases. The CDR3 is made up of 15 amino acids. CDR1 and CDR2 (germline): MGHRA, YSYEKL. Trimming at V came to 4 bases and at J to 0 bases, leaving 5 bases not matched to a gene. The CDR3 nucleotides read TGCGCCAGCAGCCTAGGGACAGCCTCTAACTATGGCTACACCTTC. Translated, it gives CASSLGTASNYGYTF.

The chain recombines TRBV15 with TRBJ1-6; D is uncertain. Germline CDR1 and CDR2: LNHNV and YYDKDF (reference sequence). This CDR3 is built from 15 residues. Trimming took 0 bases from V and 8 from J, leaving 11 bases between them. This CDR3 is CATSRDGRSHSPLHF. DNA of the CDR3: TGTGCCACCAGCAGAGATGGGAGGTCGCATTCACCCCTCCACTTT. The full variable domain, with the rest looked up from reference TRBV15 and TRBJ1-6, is DAMVIQNPRYQVTQFGKPVTLSCSQTLNHNVMYWYQQKSSQAPKLLFHYYDKDFNNEADTPDNFQSRRPNTSFCFLDIRSPGLGDTAMYLCATSRDGRSHSPLHFGNGTRLTVT.

In DNA, the CDR3 is TGCGCCAGCAGCTCCACCGGGACAGCCAGACATGGCTACACCTTC. Amino acids: CASSSTGTARHGYTF. The V gene is TRBV5-1, the J gene TRBJ1-2; 7 positions match TRBD1. The CDR3 loop spans 15 amino acids. CDR1 is SGHRS and CDR2 is YFSETQ in the germline V gene. V was pared by 3 bases and J by 6 bases, with 11 bases of the junction left unmatched.

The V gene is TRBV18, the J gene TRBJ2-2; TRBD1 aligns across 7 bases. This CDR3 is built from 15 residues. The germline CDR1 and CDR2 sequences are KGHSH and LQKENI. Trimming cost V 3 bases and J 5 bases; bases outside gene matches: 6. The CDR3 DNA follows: TGTGCCAGCTCACCGTTGGACAGGCGGACCGGGGAGCTGTTTTTT. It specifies CASSPLDRRTGELFF.

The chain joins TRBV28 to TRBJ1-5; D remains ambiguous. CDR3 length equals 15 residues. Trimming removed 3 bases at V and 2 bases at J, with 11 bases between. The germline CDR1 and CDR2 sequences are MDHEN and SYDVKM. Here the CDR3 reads CASSFHDGGNQPQHF. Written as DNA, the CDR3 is TGTGCCAGCAGTTTTCACGACGGGGGCAATCAGCCCCAGCATTTT. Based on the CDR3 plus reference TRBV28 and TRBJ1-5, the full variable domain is DVKVTQSSRYLVKRTGEKVFLECVQDMDHENMFWYRQDPGLGLRLIYFSYDVKMKEKGDIPEGYSVSREKKERFSLILESASTNQTSMYLCASSFHDGGNQPQHFGDGTRLSIL.

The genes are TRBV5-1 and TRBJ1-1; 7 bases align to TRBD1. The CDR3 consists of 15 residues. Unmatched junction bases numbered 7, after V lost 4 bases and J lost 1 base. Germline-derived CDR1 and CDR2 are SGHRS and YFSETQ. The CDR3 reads CASSGTAGGNTEAFF. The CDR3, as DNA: TGCGCCAGCAGCGGGACGGCAGGGGGGAACACTGAAGCTTTCTTT.

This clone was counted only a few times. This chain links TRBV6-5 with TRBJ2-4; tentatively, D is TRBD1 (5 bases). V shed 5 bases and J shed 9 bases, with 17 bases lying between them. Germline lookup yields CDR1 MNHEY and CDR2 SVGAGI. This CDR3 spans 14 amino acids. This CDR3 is CASSQTRESGIQYF. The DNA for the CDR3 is TGTGCCAGCAGTCAAACCAGGGAAAGTGGCATTCAGTACTTC.

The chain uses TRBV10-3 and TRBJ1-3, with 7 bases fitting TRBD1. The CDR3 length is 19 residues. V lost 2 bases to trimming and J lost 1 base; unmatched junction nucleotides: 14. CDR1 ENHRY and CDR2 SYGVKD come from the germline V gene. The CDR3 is CAISEALETGRLSGNTIYF. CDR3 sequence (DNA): TGTGCCATCAGTGAGGCGCTGGAGACAGGGCGACTTTCTGGAAACACCATATATTTT.

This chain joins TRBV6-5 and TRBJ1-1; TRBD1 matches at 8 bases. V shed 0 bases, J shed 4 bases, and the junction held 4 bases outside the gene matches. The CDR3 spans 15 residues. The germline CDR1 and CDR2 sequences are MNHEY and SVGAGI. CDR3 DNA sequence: TGTGCCAGCAGTTACTCGACAGGGGTTGGCACTGAAGCTTTCTTT. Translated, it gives CASSYSTGVGTEAFF.